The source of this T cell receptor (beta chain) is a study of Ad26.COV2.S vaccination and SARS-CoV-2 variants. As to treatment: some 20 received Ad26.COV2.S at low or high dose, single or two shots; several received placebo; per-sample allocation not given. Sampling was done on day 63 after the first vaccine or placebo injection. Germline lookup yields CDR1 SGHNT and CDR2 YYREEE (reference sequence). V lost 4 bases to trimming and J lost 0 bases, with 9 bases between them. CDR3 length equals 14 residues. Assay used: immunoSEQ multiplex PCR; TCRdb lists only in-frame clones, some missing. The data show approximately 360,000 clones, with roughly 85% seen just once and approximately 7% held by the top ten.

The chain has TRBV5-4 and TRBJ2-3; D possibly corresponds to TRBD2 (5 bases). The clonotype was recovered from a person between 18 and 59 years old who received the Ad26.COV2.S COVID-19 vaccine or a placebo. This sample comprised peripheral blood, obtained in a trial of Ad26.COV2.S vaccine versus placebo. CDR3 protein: CASSIGLSTDTQYF. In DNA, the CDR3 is TGTGCCAGCAGCATTGGACTTAGCACAGATACGCAGTATTTT.